Below are 30 T cell receptor beta chains sequenced from a single sample in a study of early T cells in non-severe SARS-CoV-2 infection. A single record per CDR3 protein comes from TCRdb applying MiXCR to the 5' RACE reads. The sample carries 95,000 to 110,000 distinct CDR3 sequences, around 10% recorded once. The sample was whole blood. Receptors were obtained from an adult who was a healthcare worker with PCR-confirmed SARS-CoV-2 infection or an uninfected control (not recorded which).

This clonotype was seen only a few times. The gene calls are TRBV7-9 and TRBJ2-7, with D possibly TRBD1 on 6 matching bases. Germline CDR1 reads SEHNR; CDR2 reads FQNEAQ (reference sequence). V gave up 0 bases and J gave up 2 bases, with 14 bases separating them. The CDR3 covers 16 residues. CDR3 nucleotide sequence: TGTGCCAGCAGCTTAGCGGCACAGGGACGGCCCTACGAGCAGTACTTC. The encoded protein is CASSLAAQGRPYEQYF.

This clonotype was seen ten or more times. V and J are TRBV27 and TRBJ2-7, with D perhaps matching TRBD2 (7 bases). CDR1 MNHEY and CDR2 SMNVEV come from the germline V gene (reference sequence). V was shortened by 3 bases and J by 0 bases, with 18 bases between the two germline ends. CDR3 size: 17 residues. This CDR3 is CASSLWGRGKGSYEQYF. In DNA, the CDR3 is TGTGCCAGCAGTTTGTGGGGGCGGGGGAAGGGCTCCTACGAGCAGTACTTC.

This clonotype was seen a few times. The chain has TRBV4-1 and TRBJ1-6, with unresolved D. Germline V CDR1 and CDR2: MGHRA, YSYEKL. V lost 5 bases, J lost 10 bases, and 12 bases lay in between. The CDR3 spans 13 residues. Here the CDR3 reads CASSYAGVSPLHF. DNA of the CDR3: TGCGCCAGCAGCTATGCCGGGGTGTCACCCCTCCACTTT.

The chain has TRBV6-5 and TRBJ1-4, with unresolved D. The CDR3 contains 15 residues. Trimming stripped 0 bases from V and 9 bases from J, with 14 bases between. Germline V gene sequence: CDR1 MNHEY, CDR2 SVGAGI. The CDR3 sequence is CASSYSHGIGKKLFF. In nucleotides, the CDR3 is TGTGCCAGCAGTTACTCACACGGAATAGGAAAAAAACTGTTTTTT.

This clonotype was counted a few times. V is TRBV9 and J is TRBJ2-7, with D tentatively TRBD1 or TRBD2 (5 bases each). There are 13 residues in the CDR3. The V end lost 2 bases, the J end lost 5 bases, and 11 bases lay between the germline ends. CDR1 and CDR2 from the germline V gene are SGDLS and YYNGEE. The CDR3 is CASSVGGSDEQYF. CDR3 in DNA: TGTGCCAGCAGCGTTGGGGGATCAGACGAGCAGTACTTC.

This clonotype has a count of ten or more. This rearrangement joins TRBV5-1 to TRBJ1-3; 7 bases are shared with TRBD1. The CDR3 spans 14 residues. The J segment lost 3 bases and the V segment lost 0 bases, leaving 0 bases of the junction unmatched. CDR1 is SGHRS, CDR2 YFSETQ, per germline. The chain's CDR3 is CASSLGQGGNTIYF. The CDR3 nucleotides read TGCGCCAGCAGCTTGGGACAGGGTGGAAACACCATATATTTT.

This clonotype was detected many times. The chain employs TRBV12-3 or TRBV12-4 and TRBJ2-5; 10 bases agree with TRBD1. V dropped 5 bases and J dropped 4; count of bases not matched to a gene: 7. The CDR3 is made up of 15 amino acids. CDR3 DNA sequence: TGTGCCAGCAGTCCCCAGACAGGGGGCCGAGAGACCCAGTACTTC. Amino acids: CASSPQTGGRETQYF.

This clonotype occurred a few times. The J gene is TRBJ2-3, the V gene TRBV12-3 or TRBV12-4; 11 nucleotides line up with TRBD2. This CDR3 comprises 15 residues. The V segment lost 5 bases and the J segment 3 bases; nucleotides outside the gene matches: 4. The CDR3: CASSLGLADTDTQYF. The CDR3 DNA reads TGTGCCAGCAGTCTGGGACTAGCGGATACAGATACGCAGTATTTT.

This clonotype was counted many times. The rearrangement joins TRBV10-3 to TRBJ1-6; tentatively, D is TRBD1 (6 bases). V lost 0 bases and J lost 5, with 14 bases in between. The CDR3 has 17 residues. CDR1 and CDR2 (germline): ENHRY, SYGVKD. The CDR3, as DNA: TGTGCCATCAGTGAGTCGAAGGCAGGGGCGAATAATTCACCCCTCCACTTT. Translated, it gives CAISESKAGANNSPLHF.

This clonotype turned up a few times. CDR3 residues: CASSWSLGIYGYTF. CDR3 sequence (DNA): TGTGCCAGCAGTTGGTCGTTGGGGATCTATGGCTACACCTTC. The J gene is TRBJ1-2, the V gene TRBV12-3 or TRBV12-4; D gene ambiguous. V was cut by 4 bases and J by 4 bases, with 13 bases left in between. The CDR3 is 14 residues long.

The gene calls are TRBV11-2 and TRBJ2-3, with TRBD2 matching 9 bases. The CDR3 has 15 residues. After removal of 1 base from V and 4 bases from J, the junction contained 3 bases not matched to a gene. CDR1 and CDR2 (germline): SGHAT, FQNNGV. In DNA, the CDR3 is TGTGCCAGCAGCTTAGTAGCGGGAGTCGCAGATACGCAGTATTTT. This gives the protein CASSLVAGVADTQYF.

This clonotype was counted at least ten times. The DNA of the CDR3 is TGTGCCAGCACCGAGGGGCCGGGGGCCAAAAACATTCAGTACTTC. It is translated as CASTEGPGAKNIQYF. This chain links TRBV12-3 or TRBV12-4 with TRBJ2-4; D might be TRBD1 or TRBD2, each matching 5 bases. This CDR3 is built from 15 residues. Between the trimmed V and J ends, which lost 7 bases and 1 base, there was a span of 14 bases.

This clonotype showed up many times. The V call is TRBV7-9, the J call TRBJ1-5; D gene uncertain. V was cut by 8 bases and J by 2 bases, with 4 bases left in between. CDR1 is SEHNR, CDR2 FQNEAQ, per germline (reference sequence). This CDR3 contains 11 residues. The CDR3 DNA reads as TGTGCCAGCGGCGGCAATCAGCCCCAGCATTTT. Protein product: CASGGNQPQHF.

This clonotype has only a few counts. The genes are TRBV13 and TRBJ2-7; 8 bases match TRBD2. This CDR3 comprises 14 residues. The ends lost 3 bases at V and 3 bases at J; junction bases unmatched: 4. CDR1 is PRHDT and CDR2 is FYEKMQ in the germline V gene (reference sequence). The CDR3 loop reads CASSFSSGYYEQYF. The CDR3 DNA reads as TGTGCCAGCAGCTTTTCTAGCGGGTACTACGAGCAGTACTTC.

The sample holds many counts of this clonotype. V gene TRBV28 combines with J gene TRBJ1-5, with 7 nucleotides matching TRBD1. The germline gives CDR1 MDHEN, CDR2 SYDVKM. After removal of 7 bases from V and 7 bases from J, the junction contained 7 bases not matched to a gene. This CDR3 contains 13 residues. CDR3 loop: CASTPRGQQPQHF. In nucleotides, the CDR3 is TGTGCCAGCACTCCACGGGGACAGCAGCCCCAGCATTTT.

The chain employs TRBV20-1 and TRBJ2-5; no firm D call. There are 10 residues in the CDR3. The germline gives CDR1 DFQATT, CDR2 SNEGSKA (reference sequence). V was shortened by 4 bases and J by 4 bases, with 4 bases between the two germline ends. Here the CDR3 reads CSAKGETQYF. The CDR3 DNA follows: TGCAGTGCTAAGGGAGAGACCCAGTACTTC.

This clonotype was observed many times. In DNA, the CDR3 is TGTGCCAGCAGCTTGAGTATTATCTACGAGCAGTACTTC. This sequence encodes CASSLSIIYEQYF. V gene TRBV5-6 combines with J gene TRBJ2-7; D is unresolved. Per germline, CDR1 SGHDT and CDR2 YYEEEE. The CDR3 contains 13 residues. V was pared by 1 base and J by 3 bases, with 8 bases between.

The genes are TRBV29-1 and TRBJ2-3; 10 bases agree with TRBD2. J gave up 6 bases and V 6 bases, and 0 bases lay outside the gene matches. In germline, CDR1 is SQVTM, CDR2 ANQGSEA. This CDR3 has 11 residues. The CDR3 DNA reads TGCAGCGTAGCGGGAGGGGATACGCAGTATTTT. Translated: CSVAGGDTQYF.

J is TRBJ2-1 and V is TRBV28; D gene unclear. Trimming cost V 3 bases and J 4 bases, with 7 bases left between them. Germline lookup yields CDR1 MDHEN and CDR2 SYDVKM. The CDR3 sequence is 13 residues long. The CDR3: CASSFSRYNEQFF. CDR3 DNA: TGTGCCAGCAGTTTTTCGCGATACAATGAGCAGTTCTTC.

At least ten counts were recorded for this clonotype. The chain combines TRBV6-2 or TRBV6-3 with TRBJ1-5; no definite D call. Trimming took off 4 bases at V and 2 bases at J, with 6 bases between the two ends. Germline CDR1 and CDR2: MNHEY and SVGEGT. This CDR3 spans 13 amino acids. CDR3 bases: TGTGCCAGCAGTTTTGAGGGCAATCAGCCCCAGCATTTT. Amino acid sequence: CASSFEGNQPQHF.

The V gene is TRBV29-1, the J gene TRBJ2-7; D is uncertain. This CDR3 region has 11 residues. Trimming cost V 3 bases and J 6 bases, with 9 bases left between them. The germline gives CDR1 SQVTM, CDR2 ANQGSEA. CDR3 region: CSVEMVREQYF. The CDR3 region has the DNA TGCAGCGTTGAGATGGTCCGCGAGCAGTACTTC.

With respect to this clonotype: A read error may be the cause here, since a much bigger clone is one base away. The V call is TRBV5-4, the J call TRBJ2-7; D gene ambiguous. The CDR3 contains 12 residues. Germline values: CDR1 SGHNT, CDR2 YYREEE (reference sequence). The CDR3: CVSSFGTYEQYF. The CDR3, as DNA: TGTGTCAGCAGCTTCGGAACCTACGAGCAGTACTTC.

The chain recombines TRBV19 with TRBJ1-5, with D perhaps TRBD1 (5 bases). The CDR3 is 13 residues long. Germline assignment: CDR1 LNHDA and CDR2 SQIVND (reference sequence). V was pared by 5 bases and J by 5 bases, with 10 bases between. The CDR3 DNA reads TGTGCCAGTAGTCGGGGGAGGGATCAGCCCCAGCATTTT. Protein sequence: CASSRGRDQPQHF.

In its sample, this clonotype was seen many times. The rearrangement joins TRBV6-2 or TRBV6-3 to TRBJ1-1; D not certain. V shed 4 bases and J shed 7 bases, with 10 bases lying between them. Germline V gene data show CDR1 as MNHEY and CDR2 as SVGEGT. This CDR3 is built from 12 residues. Here the CDR3 reads CASSWKTVEAFF. The CDR3 DNA reads as TGTGCCAGCAGTTGGAAGACCGTTGAAGCTTTCTTT.

This clonotype appeared many times. The chain uses TRBV10-3 and TRBJ2-2; D might be TRBD1 (6 bases). This CDR3 spans 16 amino acids. Looked up from germline, CDR1 is ENHRY and CDR2 is SYGVKD. Trimming shortened V by 8 bases and J by 2 bases, and 18 bases separated the two germline ends. The CDR3 DNA reads as TGTGCCATCTCCGACCGACGTGGGGGCAACACCGGGGAGCTGTTTTTT. Translation gives CAISDRRGGNTGELFF.

This chain's CDR3 is CASSSTGVEQYF. In DNA, the CDR3 is TGTGCCAGCAGCTCGACAGGGGTCGAGCAGTACTTC. The chain carries TRBV7-9 and TRBJ2-7; 8 nucleotides agree with TRBD1. The CDR3 sequence is 12 residues long. V was pared by 4 bases and J by 6 bases, with 2 bases of the junction left unmatched. In germline, CDR1 is SEHNR, CDR2 FQNEAQ (reference sequence).

This clonotype was seen a few times. The rearrangement uses TRBV6-5 and TRBJ2-3; 7 bases agree with TRBD2. The trim removed 4 bases at V and 2 bases at J, leaving 6 bases unmatched. The germline V gene encodes CDR1 MNHEY and CDR2 SVGAGI. The CDR3 has 15 residues. The DNA for the CDR3 is TGTGCCAGCAGTTTCCGCGGGAGTGTCACAGATACGCAGTATTTT. This translates into CASSFRGSVTDTQYF.

This clonotype occurred many times. The chain recombines TRBV20-1 with TRBJ2-5; D perhaps matches TRBD2 (6 bases). The CDR3 is 13 residues long. Germline loops: CDR1 DFQATT, CDR2 SNEGSKA (reference sequence). Trimming left V 3 bases short and J 4 bases short, with 12 bases between. The CDR3 DNA reads as TGCAGTGCTAGGGGAACGGGAGTAGAGACCCAGTACTTC. Amino acid sequence: CSARGTGVETQYF.

Comments on this clonotype: With a much larger clone just one base away, this may be a read error. The chain couples TRBV5-1 to TRBJ2-1; D unresolved. The CDR3 runs 14 residues. V was pared by 0 bases and J by 2 bases, with 6 bases between. Germline-derived CDR1 and CDR2 are SGHRS and YFSETQ. The CDR3 nucleotides are TGCGCCAGCAGCTTGGCCGTAGCCTACAATGAGCAGTTCTTC. Translating gives CASSLAVAYNEQFF.

This clonotype was detected many times. V and J are TRBV9 and TRBJ1-3; 8 bases line up with TRBD1. Germline CDR1 reads SGDLS; CDR2 reads YYNGEE. The CDR3 sequence is 17 residues long. V was pared by 4 bases and J by 3 bases, with 12 bases of the junction left unmatched. The CDR3 nucleotides are TGTGCCAGCAGCCCCACCCCGACAGGGGTCAGTGGAAACACCATATATTTT. As protein: CASSPTPTGVSGNTIYF. The variable domain in full, completed from reference TRBV9 and TRBJ1-3, reads DSGVTQTPKHLITATGQRVTLRCSPRSGDLSVYWYQQSLDQGLQFLIQYYNGEERAKGNILERFSAQQFPDLHSELNLSSLELGDSALYFCASSPTPTGVSGNTIYFGEGSWLTVV.